This T cell receptor (beta chain) was captured in a study of cytomegalovirus exposure and HLA in healthy donors. Study background: An early data release held some 85 million unique TCRs from HLA-typed donors. When fewer than 500 donors were genotyped, roughly 80% of them were found to fall in the Caucasian-associated ancestry cluster. Study-wide results and limits: The authors listed about 170 TCR beta chains as cytomegalovirus-associated. Rare TCR sequences predominated, though certain public TCRs were found in many donors.

With 60 Vbeta and 13 Jbeta primers, the PCR was carried out. Here immunoSEQ multiplex PCR was the method, and the copy in TCRdb shows in-frame clones only, minus some. The sample yields 150,000 to 200,000 clones, approximately 88% seen once. Germline V gives CDR1 MDHEN, CDR2 SYDVKM. This CDR3 has 14 amino acids. Deletions cut 11 bases from V and 2 bases from J, with 19 bases between. Notes on this clone: Its antigen is unidentified.

Sequenced: PBMCs. The source of this sequence is a woman between 18 and 29 years old in good health and CMV-seronegative. The rearrangement joins TRBV28 to TRBJ2-7; D might be TRBD2 (5 bases). The CDR3 DNA sequence: TGTGCCTCCGGGAAGACACTCGTAACCTACGAGCAGTACTTC. This sequence encodes CASGKTLVTYEQYF.